This T cell receptor beta chain was sequenced in a study of cytomegalovirus exposure and HLA in healthy donors. CDR1 is SGHDN, CDR2 FVKESK, per germline. V was shortened by 6 bases and J by 7 bases, with 13 bases between the two germline ends. CDR3 size: 13 residues. Study outcomes and limitations: Accurate prediction of most subjects' HLA-A and HLA-B alleles from TCR beta sequences was reported.

PCR employed 60 Vbeta and 13 Jbeta primers. Libraries were prepared by immunoSEQ multiplex PCR; TCRdb keeps only in-frame clonotypes and omits some of them. There are approximately 210,000 clones in the sample; roughly four fifths occur only once, and around 1.9% lies in the top ten. Regarding this clone: Its cognate antigen is unknown.

This chain connects TRBV14 to TRBJ2-1; D is perhaps TRBD2 (5 bases). The TCR sequence derives from a man aged 18 to 30 in good health and CMV-seronegative. Sequenced sample: PBMCs. The CDR3 loop is CASSPGLGNEQFF. The CDR3 nucleotides are TGTGCCAGCAGTCCCGGACTGGGGAATGAGCAGTTCTTC.